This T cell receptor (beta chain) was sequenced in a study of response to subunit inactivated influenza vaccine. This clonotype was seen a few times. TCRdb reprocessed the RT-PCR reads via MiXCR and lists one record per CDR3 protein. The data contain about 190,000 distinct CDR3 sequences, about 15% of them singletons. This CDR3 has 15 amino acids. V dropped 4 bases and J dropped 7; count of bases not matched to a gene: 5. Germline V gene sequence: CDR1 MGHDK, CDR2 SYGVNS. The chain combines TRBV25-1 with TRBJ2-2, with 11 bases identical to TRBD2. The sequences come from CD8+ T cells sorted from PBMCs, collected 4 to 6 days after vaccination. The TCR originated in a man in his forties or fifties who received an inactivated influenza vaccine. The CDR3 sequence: CASSGLAGGHGELFF. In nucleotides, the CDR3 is TGTGCCAGCAGTGGTCTAGCGGGAGGACACGGGGAGCTGTTTTTT. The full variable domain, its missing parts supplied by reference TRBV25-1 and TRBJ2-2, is EADIYQTPRYLVIGTGKKITLECSQTMGHDKMYWYQQDPGMELHLIHYSYGVNSTEKGDLSSESTVSRIRTEHFPLTLESARPSHTSQYLCASSGLAGGHGELFFGEGSRLTVL.